These 2 T cell receptor beta chains share one sample of origin, sequenced in a study of blood T cell repertoires in COVID-19. Assay: immunoSEQ multiplex PCR; the TCRdb copy retains only in-frame clones and omits some. This repertoire shows 90,000 to 140,000 clones, around 84% found once; its top ten account for approximately 15%. Sequencing was carried out using peripheral blood. These receptor sequences come from a woman older than 75 with acute or convalescent COVID-19.

The rearrangement uses TRBV2 and TRBJ1-2, with 10 positions matching TRBD1. This CDR3 contains 14 residues. CDR1 SNHLY and CDR2 FYNNEI come from the germline V gene. Losses at the gene ends were 6 bases for V and 7 bases for J; bases not matched to a gene: 8. CDR3 sequence: CASSGDRGAGGYTF. CDR3 nucleotide sequence: TGTGCCAGCAGCGGGGACAGGGGCGCCGGTGGCTACACCTTC.

CDR3 nucleotides: TGTGCCAGCGGGAGTGAATCAGGCTCCTACGAGCAGTACTTC. Its protein is CASGSESGSYEQYF. V gene TRBV9 combines with J gene TRBJ2-7; a weak D match, TRBD2 (5 bases). The CDR3 contains 14 residues. The V and J ends lost 7 bases and 0 bases respectively, with 14 bases between them. Germline V CDR1 and CDR2: SGDLS, YYNGEE.